Following are 28 T cell receptor beta chains from one sample sequenced in a study of T-cell reconstitution after alpha-beta-depleted transplantation in children. TCRbeta library preparation incorporated unique molecular identifiers. Via MiXCR, TCRdb re-called the PCR reads, giving one row per CDR3 protein. The profile covers some 310,000 distinct CDR3 sequences, with roughly 21% appearing a single time and over 9.5% taken by the ten largest. Specimen: PBMCs, mostly from graft donor cells, collected 180 days after TCRalphabeta/CD19-depleted stem cell transplant. The receptor set was obtained from a male patient younger than 18 who had a stem cell transplant for acute lymphoblastic leukemia, so the T cells may come from the graft donor.

This clonotype was observed a handful of times. V is TRBV4-3 and J is TRBJ2-1; either TRBD1 or TRBD2 may fit D (5 bases each). The CDR3 is 13 amino acids. Trimming shortened V by 0 bases and J by 10 bases, and 10 bases separated the two germline ends. The germline CDR1 and CDR2 sequences are LGHNA and YSLEER. CDR3 bases: TGCGCCAGCAGCCAAGATAGGGGACGCGAGCAGTTCTTC. Amino acid sequence: CASSQDRGREQFF.

The genes are TRBV27 and TRBJ2-5; 8 bases fit TRBD2. The CDR3 is 14 residues long. With 6 bases clipped from V and 5 bases from J, the junction kept 8 bases outside the gene matches. Germline CDR1 is MNHEY and CDR2 is SMNVEV (reference sequence). The CDR3 nucleotides are TGTGCCAGCAGCTATATAGCGGGAAGGGAGACCCAGTACTTC. It yields the protein CASSYIAGRETQYF.

The genes are TRBV5-1 and TRBJ1-1; D is possibly TRBD1 (6 bases). Germline CDR1 is SGHRS and CDR2 is YFSETQ. Trimming pared 2 bases from V and 1 base from J, leaving 9 bases between. The CDR3 has 14 amino acids. The CDR3 coding sequence is TGCGCCAGCAGCTTCCCGACAGGGAACACTGAAGCTTTCTTT. Protein sequence: CASSFPTGNTEAFF.

This clonotype was detected only a few times. V gene TRBV7-9 combines with J gene TRBJ2-7; D might be TRBD1 or TRBD2, each matching 5 bases. The V and J ends lost 4 bases and 3 bases respectively, with 10 bases between them. The V gene's germline CDR1 is SEHNR and CDR2 FQNEAQ (reference sequence). The CDR3 has 13 residues. Here the CDR3 reads CASSSGRYYEQYF. CDR3 in DNA: TGTGCCAGCAGCTCGGGACGGTACTACGAGCAGTACTTC.

The CDR3 sequence: CASSYSDRPQETQYF. The CDR3 nucleotides read TGTGCCAGCAGTTACTCAGACAGACCCCAAGAGACCCAGTACTTC. The chain carries TRBV6-5 and TRBJ2-5; possibly TRBD1 for D (5 bases). Germline CDR1 is MNHEY and CDR2 is SVGAGI. The CDR3 runs to 15 residues. The germline V and J ends were trimmed by 0 bases and 1 base, with 9 bases remaining between them.

This clonotype was observed a few times. The chain has TRBV9 and TRBJ2-2, with 8 bases that match TRBD2. V lost 0 bases and J lost 5; bases outside the gene matches: 9. Germline CDR1 is SGDLS and CDR2 is YYNGEE. This CDR3 spans 17 amino acids. CDR3: CASSVVGSGVRTGELFF. DNA for the CDR3: TGTGCCAGCAGCGTAGTAGGTAGCGGGGTCCGAACCGGGGAGCTGTTTTTT.

The chain carries TRBV11-1 and TRBJ2-2; the match to TRBD2 covers 12 bases. CDR1 is SGHAT and CDR2 is FQDESV in the germline V gene (reference sequence). V lost 0 bases to trimming and J lost 4 bases; unmatched junction nucleotides: 3. CDR3 length equals 17 residues. The CDR3 here is CASSLALAGGFTGELFF. The DNA of the CDR3 is TGTGCCAGCAGCTTAGCCCTAGCGGGAGGGTTCACCGGGGAGCTGTTTTTT.

This chain uses TRBV27 with TRBJ2-7, with no clear D. From germline, CDR1 is MNHEY and CDR2 SMNVEV (reference sequence). With 0 bases removed from V and 2 bases from J, the gap between germline ends came to 14 bases. The CDR3 covers 16 residues. For the CDR3, the DNA is TGTGCCAGCAGTTTATCGCTGCCAGGAAACCCCTACGAGCAGTACTTC. This encodes CASSLSLPGNPYEQYF.

This clonotype appeared many times. The genes are TRBV7-3 and TRBJ2-1; D is ambiguous. Germline CDR1 reads SGHTA; CDR2 reads FQGTGA. The CDR3 is 13 amino acids. Trimming cost V 2 bases and J 4 bases, with 6 bases left between them. CDR3 sequence: CASSLLGYNEQFF. In nucleotides, the CDR3 is TGTGCCAGCAGCTTATTAGGGTACAATGAGCAGTTCTTC.

Of note for this clonotype: One end of the junction does not line up with germline, which may come from a read error. This chain links TRBV2 with TRBJ1-4, with D unresolved. Germline-derived CDR1 and CDR2 are SNHLY and FYNNEI. The CDR3 consists of 13 residues. Here the CDR3 reads CASSEAHFEELFF. CDR3 DNA: TGTGCCAGCAGTGAAGCACACTTTGAAGAACTGTTTTTT.

V and J are TRBV5-5 and TRBJ2-3; no definite D call. The CDR3 has 15 amino acids. Between the trimmed V and J ends, which lost 4 bases and 3 bases, there was a span of 15 bases. Per the germline V gene, CDR1 is SGHKS and CDR2 is YYEKEE (reference sequence). The CDR3 protein is CASSPWRLITDTQYF. For the CDR3, the DNA is TGTGCCAGCAGCCCGTGGCGGTTAATAACAGATACGCAGTATTTT.

In this sample, this clonotype turned up a few times. The V call is TRBV7-9, the J call TRBJ2-7, with a weak D call TRBD2 (5 bases). Trimming stripped 1 base from V and 3 bases from J, with 16 bases between. Germline V gene sequence: CDR1 SEHNR, CDR2 FQNEAQ (reference sequence). The CDR3 loop spans 16 amino acids. The CDR3 protein is CASSLGFAGGLYEQYF. CDR3 nucleotides: TGTGCCAGCAGCTTAGGGTTTGCGGGTGGGCTCTACGAGCAGTACTTC.

The V call is TRBV4-2, the J call TRBJ2-3; D is tentatively TRBD1 or TRBD2 (5 bases each). CDR3 length equals 15 residues. V dropped 1 base and J dropped 4 bases, with 12 bases sitting between them. Germline assignment: CDR1 LGHNA and CDR2 YNFKEQ. CDR3 loop: CASSQGGASPDTQYF. Written as DNA, the CDR3 is TGTGCCAGCAGCCAAGGAGGGGCATCCCCAGATACGCAGTATTTT.

This clonotype was counted a few times. The rearrangement joins TRBV12-3 or TRBV12-4 to TRBJ2-7, with D unclear. V was trimmed by 3 bases and J by 5 bases, leaving 8 bases between them. The CDR3 consists of 12 residues. The CDR3 coding sequence is TGTGCCAGCAGTTTGTGGGTGCACGAGCAGTACTTC. Protein sequence: CASSLWVHEQYF.

The V and J genes are TRBV7-3 and TRBJ2-5, with D possibly matching TRBD2 (5 bases). The germline V and J ends were trimmed by 4 bases and 2 bases, with 14 bases remaining between them. This CDR3 has 15 residues. Germline values: CDR1 SGHTA, CDR2 FQGTGA. CDR3 residues: CASSSLPGRQETQYF. As DNA, the CDR3 is TGTGCCAGCAGCTCACTTCCGGGGAGACAAGAGACCCAGTACTTC.

For the CDR3, the DNA is TGTGCCAGCAGCATTCGACCGCCCAACAGGGAGGTTTTCTACGAGCAGTACTTC. Amino acids: CASSIRPPNREVFYEQYF. This chain uses TRBV3-1 with TRBJ2-7; the D gene could be TRBD1 or TRBD2 (6 bases each). The V and J ends lost 5 bases and 3 bases respectively, with 26 bases between them. The length of the CDR3 is 18 residues. Per germline, CDR1 LGHDT and CDR2 YNNKEL (reference sequence).

This clonotype has more than one count but fewer than ten. The chain employs TRBV27 and TRBJ2-2, with no clear D. CDR3 size: 14 residues. V lost 7 bases to trimming and J lost 1 base, with 10 bases between them. Germline CDR1 is MNHEY and CDR2 is SMNVEV (reference sequence). The CDR3 here is CASKERRNTGELFF. The CDR3 DNA reads as TGTGCCAGCAAGGAACGGCGGAACACCGGGGAGCTGTTTTTT.

This clonotype was recorded a few times. The CDR3: CASSLATLINTGELFF. The CDR3 DNA reads as TGTGCCAGCAGTTTAGCGACCCTAATAAACACCGGGGAGCTGTTTTTT. The V gene is TRBV12-3 or TRBV12-4, the J gene TRBJ2-2; D ambiguous. The CDR3 spans 16 residues. V was shortened by 0 bases and J by 2 bases, with 10 bases between the two germline ends.

The chain has TRBV7-9 and TRBJ2-1; 11 positions match TRBD2. The germline V gene encodes CDR1 SEHNR and CDR2 FQNEAQ (reference sequence). J lost 5 bases, V lost 1 base, and 4 bases had no gene match. This CDR3 region has 16 residues. In DNA, the CDR3 is TGTGCCAGCAGCTTAGAACTAGCGGGAGACCACAATGAGCAGTTCTTC. This sequence encodes CASSLELAGDHNEQFF.

This chain uses TRBV24-1 with TRBJ2-1, with D perhaps TRBD2 (6 bases). The CDR3 runs 13 residues. Germline V CDR1 and CDR2: KGHDR, SFDVKD. V was clipped by 1 base and J by 7 bases, with 7 bases between them. In nucleotides, the CDR3 is TGTGCCACCAGTGATTTCGCGGGGAATGAGCAGTTCTTC. Protein sequence: CATSDFAGNEQFF.

This clonotype was seen a handful of times. V gene TRBV19 combines with J gene TRBJ2-6; 8 bases are shared with TRBD1. The CDR3 length is 16 residues. The V and J ends lost 8 bases and 0 bases, in that order; junction bases with no gene match: 6. Per the germline V gene, CDR1 is LNHDA and CDR2 is SQIVND (reference sequence). CDR3 bases: TGTGCCAGTCATGCAGGGGGCTCCTCTGGGGCCAACGTCCTGACTTTC. Protein product: CASHAGGSSGANVLTF. Full variable domain (outside the CDR3, taken from reference TRBV19 and TRBJ2-6): DGGITQSPKYLFRKEGQNVTLSCEQNLNHDAMYWYRQDPGQGLRLIYYSQIVNDFQKGDIAEGYSVSREKKESFPLTVTSAQKNPTAFYLCASHAGGSSGANVLTFGAGSRLTVL.

The genes are TRBV7-9 and TRBJ2-3; no clear D. CDR3 length: 14 amino acids. The V gene lost 1 base and the J gene lost 2 bases, with 7 bases spanning the gap. CDR1 is SEHNR and CDR2 is FQNEAQ in the germline V gene (reference sequence). CDR3 in amino acids: CASSLGYITDTQYF. CDR3 nucleotide sequence: TGTGCCAGCAGCTTAGGTTACATCACAGATACGCAGTATTTT. Filled out from reference TRBV7-9 and TRBJ2-3, the complete variable domain reads DTGVSQNPRHKITKRGQNVTFRCDPISEHNRLYWYRQTLGQGPEFLTYFQNEAQLEKSRLLSDRFSAERPKGSFSTLEIQRTEQGDSAMYLCASSLGYITDTQYFGPGTRLTVL.

The rearrangement links TRBV21-1 to TRBJ1-6; the table gives TRBD1 as D, unverified against the DNA. TRBV21-1 is marked as a pseudogene. CDR3 size: 14 residues. CDR3 in amino acids: CASNPYLRGGHLNF. In DNA form, the CDR3 reads TGTGCCAGCAATCCCTACTTGAGAGGGGGCCACCTCAACTTT.

This clonotype has more than one count but fewer than ten. The gene calls are TRBV27 and TRBJ2-1; D possibly uses TRBD1 or TRBD2 (5 bases each). Trimming took off 4 bases at V and 0 bases at J, with 13 bases between the two ends. Germline values: CDR1 MNHEY, CDR2 SMNVEV (reference sequence). The CDR3 sequence is 16 residues long. The CDR3, as DNA: TGTGCCAGCAGTTGGGACCACGTTAGCTCCTACAATGAGCAGTTCTTC. This translates into CASSWDHVSSYNEQFF.

This rearrangement joins TRBV7-6 to TRBJ2-3; no clear D gene. CDR1 is SGHVS, CDR2 FNYEAQ, per germline. This CDR3 contains 14 residues. V was shortened by 1 base and J by 1 base, with 6 bases between the two germline ends. The CDR3: CASSLGSRTDTQYF. The CDR3 DNA reads TGTGCCAGCAGCTTAGGTAGCCGCACAGATACGCAGTATTTT.

This chain connects TRBV18 to TRBJ2-2; 10 bases fit TRBD2. V lost 1 base, J lost 6 bases, and 2 bases stayed unmatched. CDR1 is KGHSH, CDR2 LQKENI, per germline. The CDR3 spans 15 residues. CDR3 nucleotide sequence: TGTGCCAGCTCACCACTTCTAGCGGGAGCCGGGGAGCTGTTTTTT. It codes for CASSPLLAGAGELFF.

The table lists this clonotype with a few counts. The chain is built from TRBV5-1 and TRBJ2-7; no clear D gene. Trimming removed 0 bases from V and 5 bases from J, with 6 bases in between. Germline values: CDR1 SGHRS, CDR2 YFSETQ. CDR3 length: 12 residues. DNA of the CDR3: TGCGCCAGCAGCTTGGCCCAGAACGAGCAGTACTTC. Protein: CASSLAQNEQYF.

This clonotype was counted between two and nine times. This chain connects TRBV3-1 to TRBJ2-5; 12 bases fit TRBD2. Losses at the gene ends were 3 bases for V and 4 bases for J; bases not matched to a gene: 21. There are 21 residues in the CDR3. The germline V gene encodes CDR1 LGHDT and CDR2 YNNKEL (reference sequence). Here the CDR3 DNA reads TGTGCCAGCAGCCACCGGCAGCTTCGACTAGCGGGAGTAAGGGTGATAGAGACCCAGTACTTC. Translation gives CASSHRQLRLAGVRVIETQYF.